The 24 T cell receptor beta chains reported below all come from one sample, sequenced in a study of T cell changes during pregnancy in multiple sclerosis. Some clones are missing from TCRdb's copy, which holds only in-frame ones; the method was immunoSEQ multiplex PCR. The table has about 75,000 clones, about 90% seen once; the top ten hold about 0.9%. The specimen was peripheral blood, collected in the first trimester of pregnancy. Every receptor here comes from a female donor in good health, enrolled as a control in a pregnancy study.

In its sample, this clone was seen once. This chain links TRBV7-9 with TRBJ2-1; 9 bases map to TRBD2. This CDR3 region has 15 residues. The V gene's germline CDR1 is SEHNR and CDR2 FQNEAQ (reference sequence). The trim removed 1 base at V and 4 bases at J, leaving 2 bases unmatched. Here the CDR3 DNA reads TGTGCCAGCAGCTTAGGACTAGCGGTTTACAATGAGCAGTTCTTC. This encodes CASSLGLAVYNEQFF.

The chain is built from TRBV18 and TRBJ2-7; TRBD1 aligns across 9 bases. The CDR3 spans 12 residues. The trim removed 6 bases at V and 4 bases at J, leaving 1 base unmatched. The V gene's germline CDR1 is KGHSH and CDR2 LQKENI. As DNA, the CDR3 is TGTGCCAGCTCGGACAGGGGTTACGAGCAGTACTTC. Its translation: CASSDRGYEQYF.

V usage is TRBV14 and J usage is TRBJ2-1, with a tentative D call TRBD2 (5 bases). Germline values: CDR1 SGHDN, CDR2 FVKESK. Trimming removed 0 bases from V and 0 bases from J, with 12 bases in between. The CDR3 is made up of 17 amino acids. CDR3: CASSQDTPAASYNEQFF. The DNA for the CDR3 is TGTGCCAGCAGCCAAGATACGCCAGCGGCCTCCTACAATGAGCAGTTCTTC.

The gene calls are TRBV27 and TRBJ1-2; D might be TRBD1 (5 bases). Trimming took 7 bases from V and 7 from J, leaving 16 bases between them. Germline loops: CDR1 MNHEY, CDR2 SMNVEV (reference sequence). The CDR3 consists of 13 residues. CDR3 region: CASTGGVGAGYTF. In DNA, the CDR3 is TGTGCCAGCACCGGAGGGGTAGGGGCTGGCTACACCTTC.

The chain has TRBV7-8 and TRBJ1-1, with no clear D. V lost 5 bases, J lost 0 bases, and 10 bases lay in between. CDR3 size: 14 residues. Germline lookup yields CDR1 SGHVS and CDR2 FQNEAQ. The DNA of the CDR3 is TGTGCCAGCAGCCCTACGGAGGTGAACACTGAAGCTTTCTTT. Encoded protein: CASSPTEVNTEAFF.

This clone was observed a handful of times. The CDR3 nucleotides read TGTGCCAGTAGCCACTCGGGTGGACAGAACACCGGGGAGCTGTTTTTT. Translation: CASSHSGGQNTGELFF. This chain connects TRBV19 to TRBJ2-2; perhaps TRBD1 as D (5 bases). The CDR3 runs 16 residues. The V gene's germline CDR1 is LNHDA and CDR2 SQIVND (reference sequence). The V and J ends lost 6 bases and 1 base respectively, with 15 bases between them.

In regard to this clone: An end of the junction does not agree with germline; a read error may underlie this. The rearrangement joins TRBV7-7 to TRBJ2-5; TRBD1 aligns across 7 bases. Germline loops: CDR1 SSHAT, CDR2 FNYEAQ (reference sequence). CDR3 length equals 14 residues. The CDR3 DNA is TGTGCTAGCAGCTACAGGGGTGGGGAAGAGACCCAGTACTTC. Encoded protein: CASSYRGGEETQYF.

This clone occurred once. The rearrangement uses TRBV5-1 and TRBJ2-1, with a tentative D call TRBD1 (5 bases). CDR1 and CDR2 (germline): SGHRS, YFSETQ. The V end lost 2 bases, the J end lost 3 bases, and 9 bases lay between the germline ends. The CDR3 length is 14 residues. The CDR3 DNA is TGCGCCAGCAGCTTTAACAGGAACTACAATGAGCAGTTCTTC. Amino acid sequence: CASSFNRNYNEQFF.

The V call is TRBV6-5, the J call TRBJ2-6; D gene ambiguous. Trimming pared 2 bases from V and 3 bases from J, leaving 8 bases between. Per the germline V gene, CDR1 is MNHEY and CDR2 is SVGAGI. The CDR3 is 15 residues long. The DNA for the CDR3 is TGTGCCAGCAGTTACGAGTCTGGTGGGGCCAACGTCCTGACTTTC. Translation gives CASSYESGGANVLTF.

V gene TRBV7-6 combines with J gene TRBJ1-1, with a weak D call TRBD1 (6 bases). CDR3 size: 15 residues. V was cut by 5 bases and J by 4 bases, with 17 bases left in between. Germline V gives CDR1 SGHVS, CDR2 FNYEAQ. The CDR3 DNA reads as TGTGCCAGCAGCCCTTACAGGGCCTGGGGCACTGAAGCTTTCTTT. It translates to CASSPYRAWGTEAFF.

The chain employs TRBV7-2 and TRBJ1-5; 7 bases line up with TRBD1. This CDR3 has 15 residues. Germline V CDR1 and CDR2: SGHTA, FQGNSA. Germline trimming cut 4 bases from V and 5 bases from J; bases unmatched to any gene: 8. As DNA, the CDR3 is TGTGCCAGCAGCTCCCAAGGGGGCAGGGATCAGCCCCAGCATTTT. It encodes CASSSQGGRDQPQHF.

The chain carries TRBV4-2 and TRBJ1-1; D may be TRBD1 (5 bases). Trimming took off 3 bases at V and 4 bases at J, with 12 bases between the two ends. The CDR3 has 14 amino acids. Germline values: CDR1 LGHNA, CDR2 YNFKEQ. The CDR3 is CASSHPAGGTEAFF. The CDR3 coding sequence is TGTGCCAGCAGCCACCCCGCGGGGGGCACTGAAGCTTTCTTT.

The V call is TRBV7-9, the J call TRBJ1-6; D uncertain. Germline V CDR1 and CDR2: SEHNR, FQNEAQ (reference sequence). Between the trimmed V and J ends, which lost 0 bases and 9 bases, there was a span of 6 bases. The CDR3 runs 13 residues. CDR3 protein: CASSLAGSSPLHF. CDR3 DNA: TGTGCCAGCAGCTTAGCTGGGAGTTCACCCCTCCACTTT.

This clone appeared a single time. V usage is TRBV19 and J usage is TRBJ2-6, with D perhaps matching TRBD2 (6 bases). Deletions cut 5 bases from V and 3 bases from J, with 11 bases between. Per the germline V gene, CDR1 is LNHDA and CDR2 is SQIVND (reference sequence). The CDR3 consists of 15 residues. The CDR3 region is CASSPWRGGANVLTF. The CDR3 DNA reads as TGTGCCAGTAGTCCTTGGAGGGGTGGGGCCAACGTCCTGACTTTC.

This chain uses TRBV28 with TRBJ1-5, with D maybe TRBD1 (5 bases). The CDR3 spans 15 residues. Trimming took off 8 bases at V and 2 bases at J, with 16 bases between the two ends. Germline CDR1 reads MDHEN; CDR2 reads SYDVKM. The DNA of the CDR3 is TGTGCCAGCGGAGAGGCAGGGCAGCGCAATCAGCCCCAGCATTTT. Translated: CASGEAGQRNQPQHF.

This chain uses TRBV11-3 with TRBJ2-2; 7 bases are a match to TRBD1. This CDR3 is built from 15 residues. Germline-derived CDR1 and CDR2 are SGHNT and YENEEA. J lost 3 bases, V lost 5 bases, and 6 bases had no gene match. The CDR3: CASSRDRVDTGELFF. The CDR3 DNA reads as TGTGCCAGCAGCCGAGACAGGGTCGACACCGGGGAGCTGTTTTTT.

The gene calls are TRBV28 and TRBJ1-2, with 9 bases that match TRBD1. The CDR3 runs to 14 residues. The germline V gene encodes CDR1 MDHEN and CDR2 SYDVKM. The J segment lost 2 bases and the V segment lost 5 bases, leaving 3 bases of the junction unmatched. CDR3 loop: CASSPGTGNYGYTF. CDR3 nucleotides: TGTGCCAGCAGTCCGGGGACAGGGAACTATGGCTACACCTTC.

This chain joins TRBV27 and TRBJ2-5; 7 positions match TRBD1. The CDR3 consists of 14 residues. Trimming cost V 6 bases and J 2 bases; bases outside gene matches: 6. Germline V gene sequence: CDR1 MNHEY, CDR2 SMNVEV (reference sequence). The CDR3 protein is CASSRRDSQETQYF. CDR3 bases: TGTGCCAGCAGCCGAAGGGACAGTCAAGAGACCCAGTACTTC.

The chain couples TRBV5-4 to TRBJ2-3; TRBD2 matches 13 bases. V dropped 4 bases and J dropped 7; count of bases not matched to a gene: 3. The CDR3 runs 14 residues. Germline V gives CDR1 SGHNT, CDR2 YYREEE (reference sequence). CDR3 region: CASSGGLAGNTQYF. CDR3 sequence (DNA): TGTGCCAGCAGCGGGGGACTAGCGGGGAATACGCAGTATTTT.

This clone was observed a single time. The chain recombines TRBV30 with TRBJ1-3, with D uncertain. The V end lost 4 bases, the J end lost 2 bases, and 6 bases lay between the germline ends. Germline CDR1 is GTSNPN and CDR2 is SVGIG (reference sequence). The CDR3 has 12 amino acids. As DNA, the CDR3 is TGTGCCTGGACGCAGGCTGGAAACACCATATATTTT. Translation gives CAWTQAGNTIYF.

J is TRBJ1-2 and V is TRBV19, with TRBD1 identical over 7 bases. CDR1 and CDR2 from the germline V gene are LNHDA and SQIVND (reference sequence). This CDR3 region has 14 residues. The V and J ends lost 7 bases and 0 bases, in that order; junction bases with no gene match: 5. CDR3 loop: CASIKQGTNYGYTF. For the CDR3, the DNA is TGTGCCAGTATTAAACAGGGGACTAACTATGGCTACACCTTC.

This clone was found once. V usage is TRBV12-2 and J usage is TRBJ1-6; the table's D call, TRBD1, was not checked against the DNA. TRBV12-2 is a pseudogene segment. The CDR3 extends over 15 amino acids. The CDR3 spells CASRLLGQSDSPLHF. CDR3 in DNA: TGTGCAAGTCGCCTCTTGGGACAGTCGGATTCACCCCTCCACTTT.

J is TRBJ1-1 and V is TRBV5-1; TRBD1 agrees at 8 bases. This CDR3 comprises 14 residues. CDR1 is SGHRS, CDR2 YFSETQ, per germline. J lost 6 bases, V lost 3 bases, and 7 bases had no gene match. The CDR3 sequence is CASSSSGTGPEAFF. As DNA, the CDR3 is TGCGCCAGCAGCTCTTCCGGGACAGGTCCTGAAGCTTTCTTT.

The CDR3 loop is CASSFRDTQYF. The CDR3 DNA reads as TGTGCCAGCAGCTTTCGAGATACGCAGTATTTT. This chain uses TRBV7-8 with TRBJ2-3; D call uncertain. The V end was cut by 3 bases, the J end by 5 bases, with 3 bases between. The CDR3 totals 11 residues. CDR1 is SGHVS, CDR2 FQNEAQ, per germline.